This T cell receptor beta chain was captured in a study of molecular identifiers for immune sequencing clone quantification. Findings and caveats of the study: Over 97% of effector molecules, but under 1% in naive cells, were held by clones with more than 20 RNA copies.

Bulk libraries came from a prior protocol with listed TCR primers. TCRdb analysed the PCR reads with MiXCR anew, one entry per CDR3 protein. The table includes nearly 650,000 distinct CDR3 sequences, 25% detected once. With regard to this clonotype: What it binds is not known.

RNA fractions of 10%, 30% or 50% and 20,000 to 1,000,000 sorted cells were the source of naive CD8 libraries. The CDR3 totals 11 residues. Germline V CDR1 and CDR2: MGHRA, YSYEKL. The V end was cut by 6 bases, the J end by 15 bases, with 15 bases between. The sequenced sample consisted of naive CD8+ T cells from blood, with Jurkat cell RNA spiked in. Subset defined: FACS-sorted CD8+CD4-CCR7+CD45RA+ naive T cells. V usage is TRBV4-1 and J usage is TRBJ2-1; D tentatively reads TRBD1 or TRBD2 (7 bases each). This sequence originates from a human donor in good health. Some libraries in this study had Jurkat cell RNA spiked in. CDR3 loop: CASRGGGQTFF. CDR3 nucleotides: TGCGCCAGCAGGGGGGGGGGACAGACGTTCTTC.